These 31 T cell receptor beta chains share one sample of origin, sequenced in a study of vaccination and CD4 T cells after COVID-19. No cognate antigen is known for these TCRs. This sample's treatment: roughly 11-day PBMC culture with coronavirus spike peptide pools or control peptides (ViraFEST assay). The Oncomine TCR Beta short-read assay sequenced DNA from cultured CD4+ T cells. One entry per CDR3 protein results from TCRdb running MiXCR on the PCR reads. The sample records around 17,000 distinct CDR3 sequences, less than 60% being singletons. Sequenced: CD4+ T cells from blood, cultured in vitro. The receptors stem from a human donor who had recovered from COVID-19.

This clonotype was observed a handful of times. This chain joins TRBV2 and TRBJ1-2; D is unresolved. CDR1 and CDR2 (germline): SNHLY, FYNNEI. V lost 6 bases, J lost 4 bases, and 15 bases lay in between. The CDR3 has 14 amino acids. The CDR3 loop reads CASSGRPSTYGYTF. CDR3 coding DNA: TGTGCCAGCAGCGGACGGCCCTCGACCTATGGCTACACCTTC.

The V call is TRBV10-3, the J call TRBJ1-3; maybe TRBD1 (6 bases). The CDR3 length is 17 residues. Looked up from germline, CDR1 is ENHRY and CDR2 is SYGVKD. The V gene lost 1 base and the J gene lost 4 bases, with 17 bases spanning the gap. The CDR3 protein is CAISEFGQQLKGNTIYF. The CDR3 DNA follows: TGTGCCATCAGTGAGTTCGGACAGCAGCTCAAGGGAAACACCATATATTTT.

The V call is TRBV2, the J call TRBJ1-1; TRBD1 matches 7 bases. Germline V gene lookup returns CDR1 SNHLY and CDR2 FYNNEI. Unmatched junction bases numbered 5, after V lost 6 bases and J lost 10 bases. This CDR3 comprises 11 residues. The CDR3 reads CASREGARAFF. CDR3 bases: TGTGCCAGCAGGGAGGGGGCCAGAGCTTTCTTT.

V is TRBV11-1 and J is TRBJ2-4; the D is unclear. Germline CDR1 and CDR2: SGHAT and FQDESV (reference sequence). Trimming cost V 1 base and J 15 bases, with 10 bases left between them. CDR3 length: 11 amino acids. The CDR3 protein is CASSLGSFVYF. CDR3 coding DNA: TGTGCCAGCAGCTTAGGGAGCTTCGTGTACTTC.

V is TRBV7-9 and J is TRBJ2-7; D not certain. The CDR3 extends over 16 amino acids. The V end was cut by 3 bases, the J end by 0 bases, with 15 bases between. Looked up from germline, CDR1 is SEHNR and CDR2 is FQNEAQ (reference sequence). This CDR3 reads CASSFVGRSASYEQYF. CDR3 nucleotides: TGTGCCAGCAGCTTCGTCGGACGGTCGGCCTCCTACGAGCAGTACTTC.

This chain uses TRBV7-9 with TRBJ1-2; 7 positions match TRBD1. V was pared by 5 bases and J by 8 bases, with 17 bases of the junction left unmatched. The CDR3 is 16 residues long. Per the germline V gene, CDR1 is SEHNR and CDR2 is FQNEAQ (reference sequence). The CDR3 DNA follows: TGTGCCAGCAGCGTAAGACAGGGACCTCTTTATGGGGGCTACACCTTC. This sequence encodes CASSVRQGPLYGGYTF.

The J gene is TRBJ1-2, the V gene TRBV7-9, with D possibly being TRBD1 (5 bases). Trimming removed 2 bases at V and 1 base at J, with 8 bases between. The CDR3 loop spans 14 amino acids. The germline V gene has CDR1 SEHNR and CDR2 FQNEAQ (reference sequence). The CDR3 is CASSLIQGNYGYTF. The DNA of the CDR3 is TGTGCCAGCAGCTTAATTCAGGGTAACTATGGCTACACCTTC. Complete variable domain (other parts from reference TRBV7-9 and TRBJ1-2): DTGVSQNPRHKITKRGQNVTFRCDPISEHNRLYWYRQTLGQGPEFLTYFQNEAQLEKSRLLSDRFSAERPKGSFSTLEIQRTEQGDSAMYLCASSLIQGNYGYTFGSGTRLTVV.

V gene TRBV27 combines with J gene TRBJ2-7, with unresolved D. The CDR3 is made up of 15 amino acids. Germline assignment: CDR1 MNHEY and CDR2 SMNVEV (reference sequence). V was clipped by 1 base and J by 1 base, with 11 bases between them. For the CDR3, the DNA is TGTGCCAGCAGTTTATTGGGCAGGATTTCCTACGAGCAGTACTTC. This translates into CASSLLGRISYEQYF.

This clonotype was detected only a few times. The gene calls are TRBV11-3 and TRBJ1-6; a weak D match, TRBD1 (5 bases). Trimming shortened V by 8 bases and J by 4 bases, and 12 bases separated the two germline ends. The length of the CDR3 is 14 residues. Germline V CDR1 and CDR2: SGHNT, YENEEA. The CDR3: CASGTKGYNSPLHF. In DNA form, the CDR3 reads TGTGCCAGCGGGACGAAGGGTTATAATTCACCCCTCCACTTT. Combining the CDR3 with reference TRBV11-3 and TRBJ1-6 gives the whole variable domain EAGVVQSPRYKIIEKKQPVAFWCNPISGHNTLYWYLQNLGQGPELLIRYENEEAVDDSQLPKDRFSAERLKGVDSTLKIQPAELGDSAVYLCASGTKGYNSPLHFGNGTRLTVT.

This CDR3 is CASSPRGADTEAFF. CDR3 sequence (DNA): TGTGCCAGCAGCCCTAGGGGAGCGGACACTGAAGCTTTCTTT. This chain connects TRBV6-1 to TRBJ1-1, with D possibly matching TRBD1 (5 bases). The CDR3 has 14 residues. V was shortened by 6 bases and J by 3 bases, with 14 bases between the two germline ends. CDR1 and CDR2 from the germline V gene are MNHNS and SASEGT.

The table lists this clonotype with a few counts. CDR3 residues: CASKAGANTEAFF. CDR3 sequence (DNA): TGTGCCAGCAAGGCAGGGGCGAACACTGAAGCTTTCTTT. The chain has TRBV7-9 and TRBJ1-1; possibly TRBD1 for D (6 bases). There are 13 residues in the CDR3. CDR1 is SEHNR and CDR2 is FQNEAQ in the germline V gene (reference sequence). Deletions cut 7 bases from V and 1 base from J, with 10 bases between.

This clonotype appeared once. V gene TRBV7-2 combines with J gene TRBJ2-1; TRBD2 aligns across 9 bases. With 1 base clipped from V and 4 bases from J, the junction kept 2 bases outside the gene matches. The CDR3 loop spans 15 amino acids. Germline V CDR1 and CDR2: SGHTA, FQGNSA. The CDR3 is CASSLGTSGYNEQFF. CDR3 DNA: TGTGCCAGCAGCTTAGGTACTAGCGGGTACAATGAGCAGTTCTTC. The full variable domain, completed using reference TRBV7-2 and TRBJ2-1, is GAGVSQSPSNKVTEKGKDVELRCDPISGHTALYWYRQSLGQGLEFLIYFQGNSAPDKSGLPSDRFSAERTGGSVSTLTIQRTQQEDSAVYLCASSLGTSGYNEQFFGPGTRLTVL.

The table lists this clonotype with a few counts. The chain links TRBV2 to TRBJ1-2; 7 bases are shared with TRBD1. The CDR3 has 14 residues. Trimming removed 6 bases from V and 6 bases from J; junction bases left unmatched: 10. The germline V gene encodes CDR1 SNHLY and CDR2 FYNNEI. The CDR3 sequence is CASSVIRQGDGYTF. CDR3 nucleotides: TGTGCCAGCAGCGTAATCAGGCAGGGGGATGGCTACACCTTC.

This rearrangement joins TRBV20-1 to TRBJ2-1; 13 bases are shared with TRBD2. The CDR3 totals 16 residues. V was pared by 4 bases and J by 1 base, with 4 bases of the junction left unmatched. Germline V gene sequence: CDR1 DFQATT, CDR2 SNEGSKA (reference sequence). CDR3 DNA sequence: TGCAGTGCTAACGGACTAGCGGGGGATTCCTACAATGAGCAGTTCTTC. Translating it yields CSANGLAGDSYNEQFF.

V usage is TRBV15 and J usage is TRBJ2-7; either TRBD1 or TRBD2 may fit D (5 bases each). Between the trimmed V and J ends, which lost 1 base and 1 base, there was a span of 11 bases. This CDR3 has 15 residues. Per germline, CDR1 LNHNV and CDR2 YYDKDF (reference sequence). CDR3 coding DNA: TGTGCCACCAGCAGAGGAGGGGCCGGATCCTACGAGCAGTACTTC. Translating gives CATSRGGAGSYEQYF.

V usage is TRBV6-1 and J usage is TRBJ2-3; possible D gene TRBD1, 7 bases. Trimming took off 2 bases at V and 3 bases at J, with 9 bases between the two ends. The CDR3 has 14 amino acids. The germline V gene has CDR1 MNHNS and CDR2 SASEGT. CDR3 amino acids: CASSEPGGTDTQYF. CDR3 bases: TGTGCCAGCAGTGAACCAGGGGGGACAGATACGCAGTATTTT.

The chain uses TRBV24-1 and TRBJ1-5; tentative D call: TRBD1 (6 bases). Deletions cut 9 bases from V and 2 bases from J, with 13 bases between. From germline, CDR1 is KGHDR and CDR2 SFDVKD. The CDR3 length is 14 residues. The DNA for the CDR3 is TGTGCCACCGGGGGGGAGGGGGGCAATCAGCCCCAGCATTTT. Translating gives CATGGEGGNQPQHF.

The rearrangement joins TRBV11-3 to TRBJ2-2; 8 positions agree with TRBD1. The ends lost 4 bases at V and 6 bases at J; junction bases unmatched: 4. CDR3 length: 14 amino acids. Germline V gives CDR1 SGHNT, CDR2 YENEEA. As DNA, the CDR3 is TGTGCCAGCAGCTCACGGACAGGGTCCGGGGAGCTGTTTTTT. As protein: CASSSRTGSGELFF.

The chain's CDR3 is CASSIQGRSSYNEQFF. The CDR3 DNA reads as TGTGCCAGCAGTATACAGGGAAGGAGCTCCTACAATGAGCAGTTCTTC. The V and J genes are TRBV2 and TRBJ2-1, with D tentatively TRBD1 (6 bases). Germline CDR1 SNHLY, CDR2 FYNNEI. CDR3 length equals 16 residues. Trimming removed 5 bases from V and 0 bases from J, with 14 bases in between.

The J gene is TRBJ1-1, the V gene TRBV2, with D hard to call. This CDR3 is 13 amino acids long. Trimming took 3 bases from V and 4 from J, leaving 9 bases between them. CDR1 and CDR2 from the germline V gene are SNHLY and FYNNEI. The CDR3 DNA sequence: TGTGCCAGCAGTGATACGGTCCTCACTGAAGCTTTCTTT. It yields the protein CASSDTVLTEAFF.

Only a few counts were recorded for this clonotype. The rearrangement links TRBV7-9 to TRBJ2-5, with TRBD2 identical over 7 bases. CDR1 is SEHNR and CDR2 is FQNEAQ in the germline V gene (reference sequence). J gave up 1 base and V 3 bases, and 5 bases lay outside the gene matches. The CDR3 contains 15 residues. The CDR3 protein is CASSFNLAGQETQYF. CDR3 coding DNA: TGTGCCAGCAGCTTCAATTTAGCGGGCCAAGAGACCCAGTACTTC.

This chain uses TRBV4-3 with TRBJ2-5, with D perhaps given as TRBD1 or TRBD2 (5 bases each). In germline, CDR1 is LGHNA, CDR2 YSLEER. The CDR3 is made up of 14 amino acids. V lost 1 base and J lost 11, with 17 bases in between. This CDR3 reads CASSQGGRADAQYF. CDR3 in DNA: TGCGCCAGCAGCCAAGGGGGACGGGCCGATGCTCAGTACTTC.

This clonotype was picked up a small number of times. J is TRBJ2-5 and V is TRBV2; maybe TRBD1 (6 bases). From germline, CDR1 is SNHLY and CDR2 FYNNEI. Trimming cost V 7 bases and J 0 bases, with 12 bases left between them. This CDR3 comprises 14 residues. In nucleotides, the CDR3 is TGTGCCAGCAACCCGAGGGGGTACCAAGAGACCCAGTACTTC. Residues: CASNPRGYQETQYF.

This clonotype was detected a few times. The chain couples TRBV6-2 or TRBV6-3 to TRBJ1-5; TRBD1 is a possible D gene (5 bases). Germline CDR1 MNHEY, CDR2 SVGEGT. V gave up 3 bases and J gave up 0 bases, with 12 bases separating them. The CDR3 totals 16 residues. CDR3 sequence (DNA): TGTGCCAGCAGTTATTTCGGGACGGATAGCAATCAGCCCCAGCATTTT. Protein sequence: CASSYFGTDSNQPQHF.

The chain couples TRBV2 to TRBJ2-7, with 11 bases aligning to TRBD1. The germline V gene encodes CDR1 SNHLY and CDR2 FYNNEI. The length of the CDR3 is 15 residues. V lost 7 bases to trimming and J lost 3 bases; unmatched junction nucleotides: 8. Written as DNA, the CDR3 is TGTGCCAGCATGCTGCCGGGACAGGGGGTCTACGAGCAGTACTTC. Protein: CASMLPGQGVYEQYF. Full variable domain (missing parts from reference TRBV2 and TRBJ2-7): EPEVTQTPSHQVTQMGQEVILRCVPISNHLYFYWYRQILGQKVEFLVSFYNNEISEKSEIFDDQFSVERPDGSNFTLKIRSTKLEDSAMYFCASMLPGQGVYEQYFGPGTRLTVT.

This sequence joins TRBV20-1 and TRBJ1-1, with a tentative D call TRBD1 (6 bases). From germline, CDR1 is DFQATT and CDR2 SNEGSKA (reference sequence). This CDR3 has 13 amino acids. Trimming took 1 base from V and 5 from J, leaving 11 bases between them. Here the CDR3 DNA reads TGCAGTGCTAGAGCGGGGGCCCGGACTGAAGCTTTCTTT. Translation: CSARAGARTEAFF.

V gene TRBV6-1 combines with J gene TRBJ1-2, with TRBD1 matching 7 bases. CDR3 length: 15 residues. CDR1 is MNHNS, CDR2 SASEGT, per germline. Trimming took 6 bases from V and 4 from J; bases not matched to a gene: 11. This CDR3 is CASRRDSPSGYGYTF. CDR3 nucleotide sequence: TGTGCCAGCAGACGGGACAGCCCTTCTGGCTATGGCTACACCTTC.

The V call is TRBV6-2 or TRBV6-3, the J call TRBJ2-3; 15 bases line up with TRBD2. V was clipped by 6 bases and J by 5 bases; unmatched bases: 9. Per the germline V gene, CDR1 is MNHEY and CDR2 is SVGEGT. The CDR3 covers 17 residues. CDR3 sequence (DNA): TGTGCCAGCAGCAGATCTGGACTAGCGGGGGGGAGAGATACGCAGTATTTT. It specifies CASSRSGLAGGRDTQYF.

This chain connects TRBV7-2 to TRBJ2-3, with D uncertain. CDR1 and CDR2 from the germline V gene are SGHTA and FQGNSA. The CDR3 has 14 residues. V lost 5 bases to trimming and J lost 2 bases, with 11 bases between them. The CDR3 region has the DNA TGTGCCAGCAGCCCAGAACCTAACACAGATACGCAGTATTTT. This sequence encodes CASSPEPNTDTQYF.

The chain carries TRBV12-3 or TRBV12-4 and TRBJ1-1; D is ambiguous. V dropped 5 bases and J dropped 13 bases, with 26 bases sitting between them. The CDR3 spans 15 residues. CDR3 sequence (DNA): TGTGCCAGCAGTCCCCTGGGTGAAGGGCCCGGAAAGGTTTTCTTT. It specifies CASSPLGEGPGKVFF.

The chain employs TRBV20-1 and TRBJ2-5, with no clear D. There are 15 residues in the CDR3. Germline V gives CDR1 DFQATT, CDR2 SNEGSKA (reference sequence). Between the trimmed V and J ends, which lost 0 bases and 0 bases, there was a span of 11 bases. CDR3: CSARDQRVNQETQYF. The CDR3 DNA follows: TGCAGTGCTAGAGATCAACGGGTGAACCAAGAGACCCAGTACTTC.